This T cell receptor (beta chain) was identified in a study of blood T cell repertoires in COVID-19. Per the germline V gene, CDR1 is MGHRA and CDR2 is YSYEKL. The CDR3 has 13 amino acids. Trimming left V 1 base short and J 8 bases short, with 8 bases between. The repertoire was sequenced with immunoSEQ multiplex PCR; TCRdb's copy has only in-frame clones and lacks some. This table has fewer than 350,000 clones, approximately 83% appearing once. The TCR sequence derives from a man aged 25 to 40 who had recovered from COVID-19. The sequenced material came from PBMCs or T cells enriched from blood (not recorded which). The chain joins TRBV4-1 to TRBJ2-2, with D unclear. The CDR3 here is CASSQADPGELFF. DNA for the CDR3: TGCGCCAGCAGCCAAGCAGATCCTGGGGAGCTGTTTTTT.